Listed below are T cell receptor beta chains from one sample, sequenced in a study of cytomegalovirus exposure and HLA in healthy donors. Produced via immunoSEQ multiplex PCR; TCRdb's table is partial and in-frame only. The sample includes some 150,000 clones, around 9.7% of them seen just once. The sequencing input was PBMCs. The receptors shown here come from a man aged 45 to 65 in good health and CMV-seronegative. The CDR3 runs from the conserved cysteine through the conserved F or W. A D gene is named only where the DNA matches it firmly. Size values are once, few and many counts, or a class for expanded clones, and some rows have none.

V gene	D gene	J gene	clone size	CDR3 DNA	CDR3 protein
TRBV5-1	TRBD2	TRBJ2-1	few	TGCGCCAGCAGCTCTAGCGGGGAAGATTACAATGAGCAGTTCTTC	CASSSSGEDYNEQFF
TRBV9	TRBD2	TRBJ2-5	.	TGTGCCAGCAGCGTAGGAGCTAGCGGGGGATCCGAAGAGACCCAGTACTTC	CASSVGASGGSEETQYF
TRBV6-5	TRBD1	TRBJ1-1	few	TGTGCCAGCAGCCGGACAGGGGGCACTGAAGCTTTCTTT	CASSRTGGTEAFF
TRBV18	.	TRBJ1-1	.	TGTGCCAGCTCACGAGGGCAGGAGAACACTGAAGCTTTCTTT	CASSRGQENTEAFF
TRBV4-1	TRBD1	TRBJ1-4	.	TGCGCAAGCAGCCAAGCCCGGGACAGGGGGGGGGAAAAACTGTTTTTT	CASSQARDRGGEKLFF
TRBV6-1	.	TRBJ1-5	.	TGTGCCAGCAGTGAAGCCAGGGGCGGTCAGCCCCAGCATTTT	CASSEARGGQPQHF
TRBV28	.	TRBJ2-7	.	TGTGCCAGCAGCCTGGACACAGGGTACGAGCAGTACTTC	CASSLDTGYEQYF
TRBV25-1	TRBD1	TRBJ2-1	few	TGTGCCAGCAGTGCCTTTCAAATGACAGGGGGCTACAATGAGCAGTTCTTC	CASSAFQMTGGYNEQFF
TRBV9	.	TRBJ1-1	few	TGTGCCAGCAGCCCCCCAGGCCTGAACACTGAAGCTTTCTTT	CASSPPGLNTEAFF
TRBV6-1	.	TRBJ1-1	.	TGTGCCAGCTCTCTGGAGATGAACACTGAAGCTTTCTTT	CASSLEMNTEAFF
TRBV6-5	.	TRBJ1-3	.	TGTGCCAGCAGACCTGACACTGCAGCTGGAAACACCATATATTTT	CASRPDTAAGNTIYF
TRBV5-5	.	TRBJ2-7	.	TGTGCCAGCAGCCCCGCGTTGAGCTCCTACGAGCAGTACTTC	CASSPALSSYEQYF
TRBV7-9	TRBD1	TRBJ2-7	.	TGTGCCAGCAGCCCCAGGACAGGGAACGACGAGCAGTACTTC	CASSPRTGNDEQYF
TRBV6-5	.	TRBJ1-5	few	TGTGCCAGCAGAAAATCGGGGTTTGGCAATCAGCCCCAGCATTTT	CASRKSGFGNQPQHF
TRBV30	TRBD1	TRBJ2-2	.	TGTGCCTGGGGGACAGGGGGCGCCGGCACCGGGGAGCTGTTTTTT	CAWGTGGAGTGELFF
TRBV5-1	TRBD2	TRBJ2-5	few	TGCGCCAGCAGCTTCGGTCCTGCTAGCGGATCTTTGGAAGAGACCCAGTACTTC	CASSFGPASGSLEETQYF
TRBV6-1	.	TRBJ2-2	.	TGTGCCAGCAGTGGCCCCACTACCGACCTTATCACCGGGGAGCTGTTTTTT	CASSGPTTDLITGELFF
TRBV6-5	TRBD1	TRBJ1-1	.	TGTGCCAGCAGTTCTCGGACAGGGAACACTGAAGCTTTCTTT	CASSSRTGNTEAFF
TRBV5-1	.	TRBJ2-2	.	TGCGCCAGCGGGACACCGAACACCGGGGAGCTGTTTTTT	CASGTPNTGELFF
TRBV19	TRBD1	TRBJ1-5	few	TGTGCCAGTAGTATCGGACAGGGAAGAAGGCAGCCCCAGCATTTT	CASSIGQGRRQPQHF
TRBV25-1	.	TRBJ1-1	few	TGTGCCAGCAGTGAATGGGGAGGTCTGAACACTGAAGCTTTCTTT	CASSEWGGLNTEAFF
TRBV6-1	TRBD1	TRBJ1-4	few	TGTGCCAGCAGTGAAAGGCGGTGGCGGGACAGGGGAAATGAAAAACTGTTTTTT	CASSERRWRDRGNEKLFF
TRBV10-3	.	TRBJ2-3	.	TGTGCCATCAGTGAAGCGCCTAGCACAGATACGCAGTATTTT	CAISEAPSTDTQYF
TRBV2	TRBD2	TRBJ2-1	few	TGTGCCAGCAGAAGGACTAGCACCTCCTACAATGAGCAGTTCTTC	CASRRTSTSYNEQFF
TRBV18	TRBD1	TRBJ2-7	few	TGTGCCAGCTCACCAAAGGGGTTCGGGACAGGACCCCTTTACCGCTCAGAGCAGTACTTC	CASSPKGFGTGPLYRSEQYF
TRBV19	.	TRBJ1-5	.	TGTGCCAGTACCCCCGCACCCCGAACAGGGAATCAGCCCCAGCATTTT	CASTPAPRTGNQPQHF
TRBV7-9	.	TRBJ2-3	few	TGTGCCAGCAGTCCGGGGGATTCAGCAGATACGCAGTATTTT	CASSPGDSADTQYF
TRBV30	TRBD2	TRBJ2-3	.	TGTGCCTGGAGTTGGGGGAGCGGGAGCAACGCAGATACGCAGTATTTT	CAWSWGSGSNADTQYF
TRBV5-1	TRBD2	TRBJ2-3	.	TGCGCCAGCAGCTTGGTTCTAGCGGGCGTGGAGACAGATACGCAGTATTTT	CASSLVLAGVETDTQYF
TRBV9	TRBD2	TRBJ2-1	.	TGTGCCAGCAGCGTAGTCCTAGCGGGAGGGAACGAGCAGTTCTTC	CASSVVLAGGNEQFF
TRBV6-1	TRBD1	TRBJ1-2	.	TGTGCCAGCGGCGCGGCCGGGACAGGGGGAGTTGGCTACACCTTC	CASGAAGTGGVGYTF
TRBV5-1	.	TRBJ1-1	.	TGCGCCAGCAGGGTAAGGGGACACGACACTGAAGCTTTCTTT	CASRVRGHDTEAFF
TRBV6-5	.	TRBJ1-2	few	TGTGCCAGCAGTTACAGGACAGAAAACTATGGCTACACCTTC	CASSYRTENYGYTF
TRBV11-3	TRBD2	TRBJ2-3	.	TGTGCCAGCGGCCTAGGCGGGAGTGGCACAGATACGCAGTATTTT	CASGLGGSGTDTQYF
TRBV7-2	.	TRBJ1-2	.	TGTGCCAGCAGCTTAGCGCTCCAGGGGAGATCTGGCTACACCTTC	CASSLALQGRSGYTF
TRBV5-1	TRBD2	TRBJ2-1	.	TGCGCCAGCAGCTTAGGCGGGAGCTCCTACAATGAGCAGTTCTTC	CASSLGGSSYNEQFF
TRBV7-2	.	TRBJ2-3	.	TGTGCCAGCAGCTTACGGTCGGGTCCTAGCACAGATACGCAGTATTTT	CASSLRSGPSTDTQYF
TRBV30	TRBD1	TRBJ1-4	.	TGTGCCTGGAGTGAGGGACAGGGGAATGAAAAACTGTTTTTT	CAWSEGQGNEKLFF
TRBV6-1	.	TRBJ1-2	.	TGTGCCAGCAGTGAGCCAGTCAACTATGGCTACACCTTC	CASSEPVNYGYTF
TRBV7-9	.	TRBJ1-1	few	TGTGCCAGCAGCTTAAGTACGGGCACTGAAGCTTTCTTT	CASSLSTGTEAFF
TRBV6-5	TRBD1	TRBJ1-6	few	TGTGCCAGCAGCTTCGACAGGGGAGATTCACCCCTCCACTTT	CASSFDRGDSPLHF
TRBV30	.	TRBJ1-3	few	TGTGCCTGGAGTGTACGGGGTCTGAGCTCTGGAAACACCATATATTTT	CAWSVRGLSSGNTIYF
TRBV4-2	.	TRBJ2-7	.	TGTGCCAGCAGCCAAGGTTTGACGGGGACCTACGAGCAGTACTTC	CASSQGLTGTYEQYF
TRBV11-2	TRBD1	TRBJ1-1	few	TGTGCCAGCAGCCGCCGCGGGACAGGGGGCTACACTGAAGCTTTCTTT	CASSRRGTGGYTEAFF
TRBV7-6	.	TRBJ1-4	.	TGTGCCAGCACCCTTAATAGTTACAGAACTAATGAAAAACTGTTTTTT	CASTLNSYRTNEKLFF
TRBV6-6	.	TRBJ2-7	.	TGTGCCAGCAGTTACCCCGGGACTCACCACTACGAGCAGTACTTC	CASSYPGTHHYEQYF
TRBV19	.	TRBJ2-1	once	TGTGCCAGTACCCGAACAGGGAATGGGTTGAATGAGCAGTTCTTC	CASTRTGNGLNEQFF
TRBV4-1	TRBD2	TRBJ2-1	few	TGCGCCAGCAGGCTAGCGGGGGGGGAGGAGCAGTTCTTC	CASRLAGGEEQFF
TRBV6-5	.	TRBJ1-5	.	TGTGCCAGCAGTCCCGCAGGGGTACCCGATCAGCCCCAGCATTTT	CASSPAGVPDQPQHF
TRBV9	TRBD2	TRBJ2-3	.	TGTGCCAGCAGCGTAGACCCTAGCGGAGATACCACAGATACGCAGTATTTT	CASSVDPSGDTTDTQYF
TRBV4-2	TRBD2	TRBJ2-3	.	TGTGCCAGCAGCCAGGGGGCGGGAGGGAGCACAGATACGCAGTATTTT	CASSQGAGGSTDTQYF
TRBV5-1	TRBD1	TRBJ2-7	few	TGCGCCAGCAGCTTGGCCGGGACAGGTCGGGGGTACGAGCAGTACTTC	CASSLAGTGRGYEQYF